This TCR beta chain is drawn from a study of OX40 agonist ivuxolimab in advanced cancers. CDR3 length: 15 amino acids. Germline V CDR1 and CDR2: LNHDA, SQIVND (reference sequence). Between the trimmed V and J ends, which lost 3 bases and 5 bases, there was a span of 16 bases. Assay used: immunoSEQ multiplex PCR; TCRdb lists only in-frame clones, some missing. Of about 120,000 clones listed, just over 90% are singletons. The sequence derives from an adult with an advanced solid tumor such as melanoma, head and neck, liver or kidney cancer. The chain recombines TRBV19 with TRBJ2-5, with D perhaps TRBD1 or TRBD2 (5 bases each). The material was CD4+ or CD8+ T cells sorted from blood, obtained in a trial of the OX40 agonist ivuxolimab. The DNA for the CDR3 is TGTGCCAGTAGTATGTCGGGGCGCTTATTGGAGACCCAGTACTTC. It yields the protein CASSMSGRLLETQYF.